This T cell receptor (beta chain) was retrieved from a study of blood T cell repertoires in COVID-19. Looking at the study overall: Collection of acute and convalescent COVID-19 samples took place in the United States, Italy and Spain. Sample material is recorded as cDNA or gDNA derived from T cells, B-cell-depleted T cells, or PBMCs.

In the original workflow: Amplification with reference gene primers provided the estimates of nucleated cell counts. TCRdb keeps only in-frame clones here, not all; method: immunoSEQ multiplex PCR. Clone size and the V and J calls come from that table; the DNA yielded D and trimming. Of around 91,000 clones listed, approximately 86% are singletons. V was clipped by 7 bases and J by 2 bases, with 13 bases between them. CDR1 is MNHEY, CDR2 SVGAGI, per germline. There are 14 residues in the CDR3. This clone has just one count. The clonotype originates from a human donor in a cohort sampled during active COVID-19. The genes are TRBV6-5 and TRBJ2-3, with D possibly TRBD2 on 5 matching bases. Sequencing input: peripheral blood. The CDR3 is CASTQAEVTDTQYF. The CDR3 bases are TGTGCCAGCACCCAAGCGGAGGTCACAGATACGCAGTATTTT.